The clone carrying this T cell receptor (beta chain) was observed at least ten times. What it binds is unknown. The CDR3 is 15 residues long. V was trimmed by 1 base and J by 2 bases, leaving 9 bases between them. Germline CDR1 and CDR2: LGHDT and YNNKEL (reference sequence). The data are from a study of regulatory T cells in long-lasting Graves disease. The study, taken as a whole, reports: Sampling was limited to peripheral blood rather than thyroid tissue.

Time point of the sample: newly diagnosed GD, antithyroid drugs for less than 3 months. Following extraction of RNA from PBMCs, that RNA was used to make the TCR library. Building the TCR beta libraries relied on iRepertoire HTBI primers, and CDR3 regions underwent Arm-PCR. TCRdb itself ran the multiplex PCR reads through MiXCR, one entry per CDR3 protein. The data hold about half a million distinct CDR3 sequences, with around 12% observed a single time. These data were likewise used in another study, on T cells in Graves' hyperthyroidism and ophthalmopathy. Per that paper: TCR CDR3 underwent first-round RT-PCR with the HTBI primer set.

This TCR was sampled from a woman younger than 45 with Graves disease. Sequences were derived from peripheral blood mononuclear cells (PBMCs), sampled at new diagnosis, from a patient treated with antithyroid drugs. The genes are TRBV3-1 and TRBJ2-1; no reliable D call. CDR3 sequence reads: CASSQALGPYNEQFF. For the CDR3, the DNA is TGTGCCAGCAGCCAAGCTCTAGGGCCCTACAATGAGCAGTTCTTC.